The clone carrying this T cell receptor beta chain was picked up many times. Antigen: not known. Breast cancer patients provided tissue from their axillary draining lymph nodes. These data are taken from a study of breast tumors, draining lymph nodes, adjacent tissues. The V segment lost 6 bases and the J segment 12 bases; nucleotides outside the gene matches: 10. This CDR3 region has 13 residues. Germline assignment: CDR1 DFQATT and CDR2 SNEGSKA (reference sequence). MiXCR, run by TCRdb on the multiplex PCR reads, gives a single entry per CDR3 protein. The repertoire has around 120,000 distinct CDR3 sequences, about 20% of them found once; the top ten carry more than 3%. Notes on the study in general: Luminal-like breast cancer showed significantly higher tumor–nontumor repertoire similarity than basal-like. Compared with lymph nodes, tumors were less diverse; compared with nontumor tissue, more. The data were judged consistent with most tumor T cells coming from lymph node and expanding in tumor. Data only fit, rather than demonstrated, lymph node origin of most tumor T cells.

The chain has TRBV20-1 and TRBJ2-2; 10 positions match TRBD2. Sequencing used axillary lymph node tissue. The source of this sequence is a female donor with breast cancer. Some clones in this sample may be carry-over from other donors' samples. CDR3 in amino acids: CSAHSSGGRQLFF. As DNA, the CDR3 is TGCAGTGCGCATTCTAGCGGGGGACGTCAGCTGTTTTTT.